A single sample is the source of the 10 T cell receptor beta chains below, sequenced in a study of T cell responses to AZD1222 COVID-19 vaccine (dated by TCRdb to the early 2020s). The intended sense of this specimen's time point label: about 28 days (+/-7) after the second vaccine dose. Library preparation employed the immunoSEQ multiplex PCR assay. Sourced from immuneACCESS, this table was stored by TCRdb with only in-frame sequences that have V and J called. A share of the clones is absent; for the studies checked, an unresolved V gene accounts for under half, and the remainder has no known explanation. The sample profile shows some 190,000 clones; approximately 90% of them were found once. Over 1.5% of the sample rests with the top ten. Here the sequenced sample was peripheral blood, taken 28 days after the second AZD1222 dose. The receptors derive from an adult who received the AZD1222 COVID-19 vaccine.

This clone appeared a single time. This chain links TRBV4-3 with TRBJ2-7; 9 bases map to TRBD1. Germline loops: CDR1 LGHNA, CDR2 YSLEER. V shed 1 base, J shed 0 bases, and the junction held 4 bases outside the gene matches. The CDR3 is 16 amino acids. CDR3 sequence reads: CASSQGTGVSSYEQYF. As DNA, the CDR3 is TGCGCCAGCAGCCAAGGGACAGGGGTTAGCTCCTACGAGCAGTACTTC.

The V gene is TRBV6-5, the J gene TRBJ2-1, with D unclear. This CDR3 contains 13 residues. CDR1 is MNHEY and CDR2 is SVGAGI in the germline V gene. Trimming pared 2 bases from V and 9 bases from J, leaving 11 bases between. CDR3 sequence: CASSYPPQSEQFF. CDR3 bases: TGTGCCAGCAGTTACCCCCCTCAAAGTGAGCAGTTCTTC.

This chain links TRBV7-9 with TRBJ1-2; 7 nucleotides line up with TRBD1. CDR3 size: 15 residues. Trimming at V came to 5 bases and at J to 5 bases, leaving 11 bases not matched to a gene. Germline CDR1 reads SEHNR; CDR2 reads FQNEAQ (reference sequence). The CDR3 DNA reads TGTGCCAGCAGCGCCGGGACAGAGCTTACGTATGGCTACACCTTC. Amino acid sequence: CASSAGTELTYGYTF.

CDR3 residues: CASSPTTGGYGYTF. DNA of the CDR3: TGTGCCAGCAGCCCGACGACAGGGGGCTATGGCTACACCTTC. This rearrangement joins TRBV7-9 to TRBJ1-2; TRBD1 aligns across 9 bases. CDR1 and CDR2 from the germline V gene are SEHNR and FQNEAQ (reference sequence). The CDR3 is made up of 14 amino acids. With 5 bases clipped from V and 4 bases from J, the junction kept 5 bases outside the gene matches.

The chain couples TRBV6-5 to TRBJ1-6, with a weak D call TRBD1 (5 bases). Trimming shortened V by 2 bases and J by 6 bases, and 8 bases separated the two germline ends. The CDR3 loop spans 14 amino acids. Germline CDR1 MNHEY, CDR2 SVGAGI. The CDR3 DNA is TGTGCCAGCAGTTACACGGGACCTAATTCACCCCTCCACTTT. It codes for CASSYTGPNSPLHF.

The V call is TRBV4-1, the J call TRBJ1-1; D is unclear. CDR3 length equals 14 residues. Per the germline V gene, CDR1 is MGHRA and CDR2 is YSYEKL. Between the trimmed V and J ends, which lost 0 bases and 1 base, there was a span of 6 bases. The CDR3 reads CASSQEGRNTEAFF. The CDR3 DNA follows: TGCGCCAGCAGCCAAGAGGGCAGGAACACTGAAGCTTTCTTT.

The CDR3 DNA reads TGTGCCAGTAGTATACACAGGGCTGACACCGGGGAGCTGTTTTTT. This gives the protein CASSIHRADTGELFF. This rearrangement joins TRBV19 to TRBJ2-2; weak D call: TRBD1 (6 bases). CDR1 is LNHDA, CDR2 SQIVND, per germline (reference sequence). The CDR3 runs to 15 residues. Deletions cut 2 bases from V and 3 bases from J, with 10 bases between.

This clone was detected only a few times. The chain uses TRBV29-1 and TRBJ1-2; D is uncertain. Germline V gene data show CDR1 as SQVTM and CDR2 as ANQGSEA. Trimming pared 6 bases from V and 6 bases from J, leaving 17 bases between. The CDR3 runs 13 residues. The CDR3 reads CSVSYTGANGYTF. In nucleotides, the CDR3 is TGCAGCGTGTCTTATACGGGCGCGAATGGCTACACCTTC.

CDR3 region: CASSELHGGQHNEQFF. In nucleotides, the CDR3 is TGTGCCAGCTCAGAACTCCACGGGGGTCAGCACAATGAGCAGTTCTTC. The gene calls are TRBV18 and TRBJ2-1; possible D gene TRBD2, 6 bases. Trimming removed 5 bases at V and 5 bases at J, with 19 bases between. Germline values: CDR1 KGHSH, CDR2 LQKENI. The CDR3 runs to 16 residues.

This sequence joins TRBV10-1 and TRBJ2-1; TRBD2 matches at 8 bases. V gave up 3 bases and J gave up 6 bases; unmatched junction bases: 7. The CDR3 consists of 15 residues. Per germline, CDR1 WNHNN and CDR2 SYGVQD (reference sequence). The CDR3 protein is CASSESGGRGNEQFF. In DNA, the CDR3 is TGCGCCAGCAGTGAATCGGGGGGGCGAGGCAATGAGCAGTTCTTC.